This entry lists 9 T cell receptor beta chains sequenced from one sample in a study of CD8+ T cells in alopecia areata. cDNA serving as the sequencing template came from extracted, reverse transcribed RNA. The protocol was immunoSEQ multiplex PCR, while the TCRdb copy is restricted to in-frame clones and leaves out a portion. The table has approximately 180,000 clones, approximately 59% seen once; the top ten hold 14% to 15%. Here the sequenced sample was CD4+ T cells sorted from blood, taken at week 0. Receptors were obtained from a human donor with alopecia areata.

On this clone: Other DNA sequences in the same sample also yield this CDR3. Here the CDR3 reads CAWSRTEAFF. The CDR3 DNA reads TGTGCCTGGAGCCGCACTGAAGCTTTCTTT. The rearrangement uses TRBV30 and TRBJ1-1; no clear D gene. Looked up from germline, CDR1 is GTSNPN and CDR2 is SVGIG (reference sequence). The CDR3 covers 10 residues. With 3 bases removed from V and 4 bases from J, the gap between germline ends came to 3 bases.

The chain has TRBV29-1 and TRBJ1-2; D uncertain. The CDR3 runs 12 residues. From germline, CDR1 is SQVTM and CDR2 ANQGSEA. Trimming shortened V by 4 bases and J by 3 bases, and 9 bases separated the two germline ends. The CDR3 here is CSVVERDYGYTF. The CDR3, as DNA: TGCAGCGTTGTGGAGCGCGACTATGGCTACACCTTC.

The gene calls are TRBV7-9 and TRBJ2-3, with D unclear. Between the trimmed V and J ends, which lost 1 base and 2 bases, there was a span of 13 bases. The CDR3 runs to 16 residues. Germline CDR1 is SEHNR and CDR2 is FQNEAQ (reference sequence). The CDR3 DNA follows: TGTGCCAGCAGCTTAGGGGCGGCAGGTAACACAGATACGCAGTATTTT. Protein: CASSLGAAGNTDTQYF.

The CDR3: CASSTDGFTDTQYF. In DNA form, the CDR3 reads TGCGCCAGCAGCACGGACGGATTCACAGATACGCAGTATTTT. This chain connects TRBV5-1 to TRBJ2-3, with D uncertain. The V end lost 4 bases, the J end lost 2 bases, and 11 bases lay between the germline ends. Germline V gene sequence: CDR1 SGHRS, CDR2 YFSETQ. The length of the CDR3 is 14 residues.

In this sample, this clone turned up once. V and J are TRBV7-9 and TRBJ1-1; a possible D gene is TRBD1 (6 bases). The germline V gene has CDR1 SEHNR and CDR2 FQNEAQ (reference sequence). This CDR3 comprises 13 residues. The V end was cut by 5 bases, the J end by 4 bases, with 11 bases between. CDR3 DNA sequence: TGTGCCAGCAGCCTCGAGACAGGCACTGAAGCTTTCTTT. It yields the protein CASSLETGTEAFF.

The J gene is TRBJ2-6, the V gene TRBV5-8; possibly TRBD1 for D (6 bases). The germline CDR1 and CDR2 sequences are SGHTS and YDEGEE. The V end lost 2 bases, the J end lost 0 bases, and 9 bases lay between the germline ends. This CDR3 region has 16 residues. CDR3 loop: CASSFAGDSGANVLTF. In nucleotides, the CDR3 is TGTGCCAGCAGCTTCGCAGGGGACTCTGGGGCCAACGTCCTGACTTTC.

This clone was picked up a small number of times. The chain uses TRBV4-2 and TRBJ2-5; the D gene is possibly TRBD1 (6 bases). The CDR3 runs to 14 residues. Looked up from germline, CDR1 is LGHNA and CDR2 is YNFKEQ. Trimming pared 0 bases from V and 6 bases from J, leaving 11 bases between. The CDR3 DNA reads TGTGCCAGCAGCCAAGATTCTCAGGGGCAGACCCAGTACTTC. Translated, it gives CASSQDSQGQTQYF.

The chain carries TRBV11-3 and TRBJ2-7, with D tentatively TRBD2 (6 bases). This CDR3 is built from 16 residues. V was pared by 5 bases and J by 3 bases, with 20 bases between. In germline, CDR1 is SGHNT, CDR2 YENEEA. The CDR3 DNA reads TGTGCCAGCAGCCAACCTGGCAGGCTAGCGAGCTACGAGCAGTACTTC. This encodes CASSQPGRLASYEQYF.

This clone was detected only a few times. V is TRBV29-1 and J is TRBJ1-1; D is possibly TRBD1 (6 bases). This CDR3 region has 15 residues. Germline loops: CDR1 SQVTM, CDR2 ANQGSEA. Trimming pared 2 bases from V and 5 bases from J, leaving 18 bases between. The CDR3 coding sequence is TGCAGCGTTGAAATACCACAGGGCGTGAGGACTGAAGCTTTCTTT. It codes for CSVEIPQGVRTEAFF.